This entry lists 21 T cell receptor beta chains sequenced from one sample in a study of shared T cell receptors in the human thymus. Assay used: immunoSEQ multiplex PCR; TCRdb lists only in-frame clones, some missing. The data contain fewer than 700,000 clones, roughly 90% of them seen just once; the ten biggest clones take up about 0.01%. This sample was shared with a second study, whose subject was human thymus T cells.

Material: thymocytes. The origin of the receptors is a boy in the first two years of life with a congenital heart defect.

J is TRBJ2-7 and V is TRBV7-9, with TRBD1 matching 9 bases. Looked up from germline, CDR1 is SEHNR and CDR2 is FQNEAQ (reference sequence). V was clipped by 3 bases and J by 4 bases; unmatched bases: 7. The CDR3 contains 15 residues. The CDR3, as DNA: TGTGCCAGCAGCTTTCCGGGACAGGGAGAATACGAGCAGTACTTC. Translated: CASSFPGQGEYEQYF.

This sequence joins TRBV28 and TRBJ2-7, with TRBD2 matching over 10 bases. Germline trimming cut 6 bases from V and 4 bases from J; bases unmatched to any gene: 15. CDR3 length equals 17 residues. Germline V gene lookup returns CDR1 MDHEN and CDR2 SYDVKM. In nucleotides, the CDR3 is TGTGCCAGCAGCCCCTGGACCCTAGCGGGAGAATCTTACGAGCAGTACTTC. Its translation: CASSPWTLAGESYEQYF.

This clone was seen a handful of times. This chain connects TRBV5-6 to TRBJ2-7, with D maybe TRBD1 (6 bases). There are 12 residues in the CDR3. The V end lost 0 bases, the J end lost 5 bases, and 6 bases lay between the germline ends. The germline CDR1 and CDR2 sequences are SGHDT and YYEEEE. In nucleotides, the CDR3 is TGTGCCAGCAGCTTGGGGGACAACGAGCAGTACTTC. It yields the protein CASSLGDNEQYF.

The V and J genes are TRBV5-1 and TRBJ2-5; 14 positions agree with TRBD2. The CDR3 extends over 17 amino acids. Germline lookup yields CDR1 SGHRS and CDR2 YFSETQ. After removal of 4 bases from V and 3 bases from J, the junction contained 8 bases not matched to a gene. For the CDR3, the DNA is TGCGCCAGCAGCCCTAGGACGGGACTAGCGGGAGAAGAGACCCAGTACTTC. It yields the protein CASSPRTGLAGEETQYF.

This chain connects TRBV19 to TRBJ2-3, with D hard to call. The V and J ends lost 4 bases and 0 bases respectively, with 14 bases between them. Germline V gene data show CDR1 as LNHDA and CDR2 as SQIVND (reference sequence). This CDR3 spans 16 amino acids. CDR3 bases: TGTGCCAGTAGTACCTGCTCAAAGCTTAGCACAGATACGCAGTATTTT. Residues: CASSTCSKLSTDTQYF.

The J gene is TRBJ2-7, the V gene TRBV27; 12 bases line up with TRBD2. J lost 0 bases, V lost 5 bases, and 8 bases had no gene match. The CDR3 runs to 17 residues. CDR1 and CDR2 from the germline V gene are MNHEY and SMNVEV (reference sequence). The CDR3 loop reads CASSSTGLAGISYEQYF. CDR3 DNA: TGTGCCAGCAGTAGTACCGGACTAGCGGGAATCTCCTACGAGCAGTACTTC.

DNA for the CDR3: TGTGCCAGCAGCTTACAAGGAGGGGAGAACACTGAAGCTTTCTTT. Amino acids: CASSLQGGENTEAFF. The genes are TRBV7-9 and TRBJ1-1, with D possibly matching TRBD1 (5 bases). V lost 2 bases, J lost 1 base, and 11 bases lay in between. This CDR3 region has 15 residues. Looked up from germline, CDR1 is SEHNR and CDR2 is FQNEAQ (reference sequence).

The CDR3 loop is CASSSTGEPGNTIYF. CDR3 bases: TGTGCCAGCAGTAGCACAGGCGAGCCTGGAAACACCATATATTTT. This chain joins TRBV6-1 and TRBJ1-3, with D tentatively TRBD1 (5 bases). This CDR3 comprises 15 residues. Trimming cost V 5 bases and J 2 bases, with 13 bases left between them. The germline V gene has CDR1 MNHNS and CDR2 SASEGT.

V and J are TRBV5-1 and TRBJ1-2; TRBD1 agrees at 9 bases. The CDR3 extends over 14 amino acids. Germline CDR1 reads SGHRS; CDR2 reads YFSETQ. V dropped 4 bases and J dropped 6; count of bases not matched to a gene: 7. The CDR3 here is CASSAWDREDGYTF. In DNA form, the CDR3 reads TGCGCCAGCAGCGCATGGGACAGGGAGGATGGCTACACCTTC.

Written as DNA, the CDR3 is TGTGCCAGCAGCGTAGGGGGGGACTGTATCGACGAGCAGTACTTC. Amino acid sequence: CASSVGGDCIDEQYF. The chain employs TRBV9 and TRBJ2-7; D might be TRBD2 (6 bases). V was pared by 0 bases and J by 5 bases, with 15 bases between. CDR3 size: 15 residues. Germline CDR1 reads SGDLS; CDR2 reads YYNGEE.

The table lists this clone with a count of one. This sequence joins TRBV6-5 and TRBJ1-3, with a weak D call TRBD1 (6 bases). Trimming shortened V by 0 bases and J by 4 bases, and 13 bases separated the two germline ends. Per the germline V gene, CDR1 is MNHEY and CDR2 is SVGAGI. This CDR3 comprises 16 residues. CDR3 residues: CASSYSTGPGGNTIYF. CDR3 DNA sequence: TGTGCCAGCAGTTACTCAACAGGGCCGGGAGGAAACACCATATATTTT.

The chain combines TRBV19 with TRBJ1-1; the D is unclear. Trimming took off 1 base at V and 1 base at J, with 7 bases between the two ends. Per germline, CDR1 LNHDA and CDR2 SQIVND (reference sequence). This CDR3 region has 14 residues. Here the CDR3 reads CASSIGLSNTEAFF. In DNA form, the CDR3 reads TGTGCCAGTAGTATAGGACTGTCGAACACTGAAGCTTTCTTT.

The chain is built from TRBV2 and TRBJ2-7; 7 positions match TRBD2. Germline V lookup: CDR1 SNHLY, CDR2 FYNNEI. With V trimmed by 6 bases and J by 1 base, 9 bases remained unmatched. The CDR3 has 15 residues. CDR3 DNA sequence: TGTGCCAGCAGGGACCAGCGGGACCGTTCCTACGAGCAGTACTTC. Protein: CASRDQRDRSYEQYF.

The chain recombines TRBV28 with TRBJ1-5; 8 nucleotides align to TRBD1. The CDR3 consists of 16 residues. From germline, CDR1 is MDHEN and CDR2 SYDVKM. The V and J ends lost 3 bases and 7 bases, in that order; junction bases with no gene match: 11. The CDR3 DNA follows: TGTGCCAGCAGTTTCGTCAGGGGGCATGAGAAGCAGCCCCAGCATTTT. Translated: CASSFVRGHEKQPQHF.

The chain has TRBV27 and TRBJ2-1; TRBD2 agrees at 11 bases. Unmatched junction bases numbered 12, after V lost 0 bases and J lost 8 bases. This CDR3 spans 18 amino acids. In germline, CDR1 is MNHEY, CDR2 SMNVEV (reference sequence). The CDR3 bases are TGTGCCAGCAGTTTATCAGGGCCCGGGACTAGCGGCGAGCATGAGCAGTTCTTC. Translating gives CASSLSGPGTSGEHEQFF.

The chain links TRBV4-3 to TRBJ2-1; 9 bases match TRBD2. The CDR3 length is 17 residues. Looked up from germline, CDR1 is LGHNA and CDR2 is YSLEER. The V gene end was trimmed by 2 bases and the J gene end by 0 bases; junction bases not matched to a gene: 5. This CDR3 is CASSQRLADSSYNEQFF. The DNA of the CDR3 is TGCGCCAGCAGCCAACGACTAGCGGACAGCTCCTACAATGAGCAGTTCTTC.

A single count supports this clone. CDR3 sequence reads: CASGLPRRPQHF. CDR3 DNA: TGTGCTAGTGGTTTGCCCCGGAGGCCCCAGCATTTT. The V and J genes are TRBV12-5 and TRBJ1-5; no clear D. Trimming shortened V by 2 bases and J by 9 bases, and 8 bases separated the two germline ends. Germline V gene lookup returns CDR1 LGHNT and CDR2 FRNRAP. The CDR3 has 12 residues.

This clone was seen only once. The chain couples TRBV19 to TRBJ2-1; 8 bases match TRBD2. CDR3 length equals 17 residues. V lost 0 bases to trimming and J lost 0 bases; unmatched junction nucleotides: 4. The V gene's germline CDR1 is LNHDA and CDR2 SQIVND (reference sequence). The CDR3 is CASSIETSGSSYNEQFF. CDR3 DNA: TGTGCCAGTAGTATAGAAACTAGCGGCAGCTCCTACAATGAGCAGTTCTTC.

Here the CDR3 reads CASRGLAGTGEQYF. For the CDR3, the DNA is TGTGCCAGCAGGGGACTAGCGGGAACGGGGGAGCAGTACTTC. The chain joins TRBV6-1 to TRBJ2-7; 13 bases are shared with TRBD2. The CDR3 has 14 residues. V gave up 6 bases and J gave up 7 bases; unmatched junction bases: 6. Germline V gives CDR1 MNHNS, CDR2 SASEGT.

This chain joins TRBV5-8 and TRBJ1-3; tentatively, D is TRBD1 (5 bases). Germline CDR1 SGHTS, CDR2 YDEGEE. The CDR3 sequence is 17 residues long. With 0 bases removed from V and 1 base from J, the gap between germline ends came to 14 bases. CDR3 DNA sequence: TGTGCCAGCAGCTTGGACAGGCAGACGAGTTCTGGAAACACCATATATTTT. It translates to CASSLDRQTSSGNTIYF.

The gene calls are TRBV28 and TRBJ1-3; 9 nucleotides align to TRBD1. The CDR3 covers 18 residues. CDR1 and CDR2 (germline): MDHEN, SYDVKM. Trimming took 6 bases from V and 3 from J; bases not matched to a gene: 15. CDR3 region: CASRSPPGQGVFGNTIYF. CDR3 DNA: TGTGCCAGCAGATCGCCCCCGGGACAGGGAGTCTTTGGAAACACCATATATTTT.